The present entry profiles one TCR beta chain with its context. As originally analysed: It was from reference gene primer amplification that nucleated cell counts were estimated. Clones were sequenced by immunoSEQ multiplex PCR, and TCRdb holds only the in-frame ones, with some missing. The V and J calls and clone size were taken over from that table, and D and trimming were inferred from the DNA. The sample has about 330,000 clones; 65% to 90% are singletons. V was pared by 6 bases and J by 0 bases, with 3 bases between. Germline V lookup: CDR1 SNHLY, CDR2 FYNNEI. The CDR3 totals 12 residues. These data belong to a study of blood T cell repertoires in COVID-19. Across 20 to 25 US areas, participants ranged in age from roughly 18 to 89 years. Self-reported history from a screening survey and questionnaire set each donor's cohort. Two negative PCRs, clearance, or symptom resolution characterized the recovered Cohort 3 donors.

The receptor's source is a woman aged 18-29 years who had recovered from COVID-19. The V and J genes are TRBV2 and TRBJ1-5; D is uncertain. The sequenced material came from PBMCs or T cells enriched from blood (not recorded which). CDR3 nucleotide sequence: TGTGCCAGCAGGGCTAGCAATCAGCCCCAGCATTTT. Protein product: CASRASNQPQHF.